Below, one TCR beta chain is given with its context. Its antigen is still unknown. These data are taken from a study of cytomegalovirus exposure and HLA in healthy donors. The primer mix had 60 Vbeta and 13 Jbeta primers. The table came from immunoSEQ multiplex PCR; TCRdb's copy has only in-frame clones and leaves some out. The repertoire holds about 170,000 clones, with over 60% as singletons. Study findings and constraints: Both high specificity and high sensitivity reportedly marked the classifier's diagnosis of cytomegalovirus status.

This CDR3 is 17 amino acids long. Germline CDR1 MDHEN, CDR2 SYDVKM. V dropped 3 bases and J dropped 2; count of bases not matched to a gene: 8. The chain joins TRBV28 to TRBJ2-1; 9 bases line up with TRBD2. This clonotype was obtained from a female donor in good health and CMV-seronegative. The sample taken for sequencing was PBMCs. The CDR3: CASSFFASGIPYNEQFF. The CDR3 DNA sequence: TGTGCCAGCAGTTTCTTTGCTAGCGGGATCCCCTACAATGAGCAGTTCTTC.